Described below is a single T cell receptor beta chain sequence and its context. The antigen is not known. This entry is derived from a study of T cell repertoires in cytomegalovirus infection. Study-level information: The authors used CMV epitopes that were HLA-C-restricted (recently identified) and HLA-B-restricted (well studied). Both CMV infection and a matching HLA type were indicated by public TCR beta signatures.

General study findings and limits: Frequencies of public TCR beta families were cumulated, and this identified carriers of CMV plus the relevant HLA.

Trimming pared 0 bases from V and 10 bases from J, leaving 15 bases between. CDR1 is DFQATT, CDR2 SNEGSKA, per germline (reference sequence). The CDR3 runs to 13 residues. TCRdb reprocessed the reads via MiXCR and lists one record per CDR3 protein. This sample carries fewer than 900,000 distinct CDR3 sequences, 25% to 30% of them seen once, and the ten largest clones take roughly 13%. This chain connects TRBV20-1 to TRBJ2-5; D unresolved. Material: cultured CD8+ T cells from PBMCs, obtained from culture after CMV antigen stimulation. This sequence was found in a human donor in good health (CMV status not recorded). Some clones in this sample may be carry-over from other donors' samples. Here the CDR3 reads CSARDRTSVDQYF. The CDR3 nucleotides read TGCAGTGCTAGAGACCGGACGTCCGTGGACCAGTACTTC.